This is a list of T cell receptor beta chains from one sample in a study of siplizumab effects on memory and regulatory T cells. Only in-frame clones appear in the TCRdb table, and some are missing; sequencing was by immunoSEQ multiplex PCR. The table includes over 85,000 clones, roughly 92% detected once. Sequences were obtained from CD4+ T cells sorted from blood. All receptors derive from a human donor in good health. Each CDR3 is given without its conserved first and last residue.

v_gene	j_gene	CDR3aa
TRBV6-5	TRBJ2-7	ASSLGTVTYEQY
TRBV9	TRBJ2-7	ASSVGQFSHEQY
TRBV9	TRBJ2-3	ASSVDGRVADTQY
TRBV7-9	TRBJ1-1	ASSLAGTGWAEAF
TRBV10-3	TRBJ2-3	AISEPTGRGTDTQY
TRBV5-6	TRBJ2-1	ASSLQTSGGYYNEQF
TRBV6-5	TRBJ1-5	ASSYEGVGQPQH
TRBV19	TRBJ2-7	ASTKGELTGSYEQY
TRBV5-6	TRBJ2-1	ASSKLGLARRNEQF
TRBV30	TRBJ1-5	AWTSHGQGSQH
TRBV29-1	TRBJ1-4	SVGGAQGPEKLF
TRBV10-3	TRBJ2-3	AIGPSGGPDTQY
TRBV5-5	TRBJ2-5	ASSLGASGPETQY
TRBV5-4	TRBJ2-3	ASSFYGTSGVDTQY
TRBV2	TRBJ2-7	ASSASLGSGSYEQY
TRBV7-9	TRBJ2-7	ASSLVSGMIGEQY
TRBV18	TRBJ2-7	ASSPPEGYEQY
TRBV6-6	TRBJ1-5	ASTYTDRLDQPQH
TRBV2	TRBJ1-1	ASGPQGGTEAF
TRBV29-1	TRBJ2-3	SVPVEGRGQY
TRBV7-9	TRBJ1-4	ASRGQGAPNEKLF
TRBV6-1	TRBJ2-3	ASTPSGLDTDTQY
TRBV30	TRBJ2-5	AWSKVGGGQETQY
TRBV14	TRBJ1-2	ASSRDRGYGYT
TRBV5-1	TRBJ2-2	ASSLVQNTGELF
TRBV7-2	TRBJ2-3	ASSFPGNGQY
TRBV7-6	TRBJ1-1	ASSLGGRTEAF
TRBV2	TRBJ1-6	ASSEQAGSLH